This T cell receptor (beta chain) derives from a study of cytomegalovirus exposure and HLA in healthy donors. Looking at the study overall: The roughly 130 validation repertoires used the same platform as the roughly 670 first-cohort repertoires (as reported by a later analysis).

The data were produced by immunoSEQ multiplex PCR, yet TCRdb's version contains in-frame clones alone and is incomplete. The sample has 100,000 to 120,000 clones; about 94% are singletons. Turning to this clone: The antigen remains unidentified.

Whole-study findings and limits: A list of approximately 160 TCR beta chains associated with cytomegalovirus was given.

The receptor comes from a woman in her late teens or twenties in good health and CMV-seronegative. The sequencing sample was made of PBMCs.

CDR3 sequence (DNA): TGTGCCAGCAGCGCACGTAGCGGGGGGGCAGATACGCAGTATTTT. Protein sequence: CASSARSGGADTQYF. The chain has TRBV7-9 and TRBJ2-3, with TRBD2 matching 11 bases. The V and J ends lost 5 bases and 4 bases, in that order; junction bases with no gene match: 5. Germline CDR1 reads SEHNR; CDR2 reads FQNEAQ (reference sequence). This CDR3 spans 15 amino acids.